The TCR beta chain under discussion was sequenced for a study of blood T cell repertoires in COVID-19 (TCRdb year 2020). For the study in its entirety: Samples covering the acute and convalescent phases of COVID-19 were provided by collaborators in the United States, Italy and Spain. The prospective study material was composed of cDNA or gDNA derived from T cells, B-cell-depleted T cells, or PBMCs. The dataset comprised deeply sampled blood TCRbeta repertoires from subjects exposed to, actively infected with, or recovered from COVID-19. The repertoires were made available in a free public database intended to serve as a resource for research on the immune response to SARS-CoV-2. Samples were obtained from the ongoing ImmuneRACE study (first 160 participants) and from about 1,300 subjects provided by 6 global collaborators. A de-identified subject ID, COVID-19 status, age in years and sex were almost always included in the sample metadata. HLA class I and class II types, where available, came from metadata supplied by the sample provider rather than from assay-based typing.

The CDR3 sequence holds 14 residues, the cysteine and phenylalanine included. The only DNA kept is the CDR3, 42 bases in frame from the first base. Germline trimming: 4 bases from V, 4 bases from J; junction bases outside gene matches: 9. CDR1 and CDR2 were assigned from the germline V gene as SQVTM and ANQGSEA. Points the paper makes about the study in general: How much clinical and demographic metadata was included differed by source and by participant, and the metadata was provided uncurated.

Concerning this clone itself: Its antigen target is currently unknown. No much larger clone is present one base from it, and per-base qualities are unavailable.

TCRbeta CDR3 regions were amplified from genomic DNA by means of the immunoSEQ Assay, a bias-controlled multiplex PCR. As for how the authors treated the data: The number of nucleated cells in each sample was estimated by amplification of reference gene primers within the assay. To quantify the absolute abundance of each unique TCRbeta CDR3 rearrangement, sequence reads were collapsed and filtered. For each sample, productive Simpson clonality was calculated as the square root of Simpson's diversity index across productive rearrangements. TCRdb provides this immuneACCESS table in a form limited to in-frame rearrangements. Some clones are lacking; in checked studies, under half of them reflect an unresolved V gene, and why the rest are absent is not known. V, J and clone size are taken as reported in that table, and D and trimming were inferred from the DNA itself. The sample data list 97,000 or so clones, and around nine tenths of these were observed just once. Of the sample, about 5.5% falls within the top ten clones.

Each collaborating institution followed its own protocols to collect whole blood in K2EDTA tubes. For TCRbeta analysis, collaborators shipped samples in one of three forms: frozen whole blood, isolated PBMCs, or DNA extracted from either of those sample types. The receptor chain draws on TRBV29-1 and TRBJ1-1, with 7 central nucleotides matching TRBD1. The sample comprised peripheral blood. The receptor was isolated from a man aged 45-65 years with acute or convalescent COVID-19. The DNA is TGCAGCGTTGGACTTTTTAGACAGGGCACTGAAGCTTTCTTT. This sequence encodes CSVGLFRQGTEAFF.